This TCR beta chain is drawn from a study of cytomegalovirus exposure and HLA in healthy donors. On this clone: The antigen is undetermined.

The CDR3 runs 14 residues. The V gene's germline CDR1 is SGHAT and CDR2 FQNNGV. The V gene lost 3 bases and the J gene lost 2 bases, with 10 bases spanning the gap. Regarding the study as a whole: In a later analysis, specific HLA alleles were associated with around 17,000 TCR beta sequences at a 0.05 false discovery rate.

The PCR ran on 60 Vbeta and 13 Jbeta primers. The repertoire was sequenced with immunoSEQ multiplex PCR; TCRdb's copy has only in-frame clones and lacks some. The sample consists of tens of thousands of clones, approximately 62% of them appearing once. The TCR comes from a male donor in good health and CMV-seropositive. The sample taken for sequencing was PBMCs. The V gene is TRBV11-2, the J gene TRBJ1-2, with no clear D. CDR3: CASSFLDKNYGYTF. The CDR3 DNA sequence: TGTGCCAGCAGCTTTCTTGACAAAAACTATGGCTACACCTTC.